Sequencing of this T cell receptor beta chain was carried out in a study of neurological immune-mediated disorders. Study-wide points: There were no CDR3 amino acid sequences shared by expanded clones across subjects, a result suggesting private repertoires in all groups.

This clonotype was recorded many times. Its target is unknown. It was from 2 million PBMCs stored at -80 C that the unsorted libraries were obtained. The authors made cDNA by 5'RACE with 10-nucleotide random UMIs. Using its own MiXCR run on the 5' RACE reads, TCRdb lists one record per CDR3 protein. Of tens of thousands of distinct CDR3 sequences listed, less than 2.5% are singletons. The sequenced material came from PBMCs. This receptor was obtained from a man aged 45-65 years with multiple sclerosis.

The CDR3 spells CASSLRDPRQETQYF. For the CDR3, the DNA is TGCGCCAGCAGCCTAAGGGACCCGCGGCAAGAGACCCAGTACTTC. V and J are TRBV5-1 and TRBJ2-5; D tentatively fits TRBD1 or TRBD2 (5 bases each). Germline CDR1 is SGHRS and CDR2 is YFSETQ. The CDR3 covers 15 residues. V was pared by 4 bases and J by 2 bases, with 15 bases between.